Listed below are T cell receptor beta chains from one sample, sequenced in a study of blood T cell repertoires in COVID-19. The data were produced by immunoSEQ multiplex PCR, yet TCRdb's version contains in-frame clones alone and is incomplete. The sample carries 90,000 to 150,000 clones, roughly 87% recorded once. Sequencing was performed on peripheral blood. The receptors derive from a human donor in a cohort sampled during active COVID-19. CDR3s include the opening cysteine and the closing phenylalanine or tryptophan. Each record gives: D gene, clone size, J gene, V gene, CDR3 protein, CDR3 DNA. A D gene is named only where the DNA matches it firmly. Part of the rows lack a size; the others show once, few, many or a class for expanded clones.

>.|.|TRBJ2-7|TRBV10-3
CAIRGQSYEQYF
TGTGCCATCAGAGGACAGTCCTACGAGCAGTACTTC
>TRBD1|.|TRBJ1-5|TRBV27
CASSQKRLQGKNGNQPQHF
TGTGCCAGCAGTCAAAAGCGACTACAGGGGAAAAATGGCAATCAGCCCCAGCATTTT
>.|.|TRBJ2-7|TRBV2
CASHRDDGSYEQYF
TGTGCCAGCCACAGGGACGACGGCTCCTACGAGCAGTACTTC
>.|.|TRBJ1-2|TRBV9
CASSVEGHIIYGYTF
TGTGCCAGCAGCGTAGAAGGACACATAATATATGGCTACACCTTC
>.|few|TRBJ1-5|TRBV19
CASIRADGEPQHF
TGTGCCAGTATCCGGGCAGACGGGGAGCCCCAGCATTTT
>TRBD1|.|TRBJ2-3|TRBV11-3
CASSMTGGRTDTQYF
TGTGCCAGCAGCATGACAGGGGGCAGGACAGATACGCAGTATTTT
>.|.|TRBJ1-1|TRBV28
CASQQNTEAFF
TGTGCCAGCCAACAGAACACTGAAGCTTTCTTT
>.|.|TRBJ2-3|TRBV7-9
CASSPTSTDTQYF
TGTGCCAGCAGCCCCACTAGCACAGATACGCAGTATTTT
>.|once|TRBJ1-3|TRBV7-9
CASSLMGGGNTIYF
TGTGCCAGCAGCTTGATGGGGGGTGGAAACACCATATATTTT
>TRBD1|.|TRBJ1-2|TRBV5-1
CASSLGTGSYYTF
TGCGCCAGCAGCCTAGGGACAGGGTCCTACTACACCTTC
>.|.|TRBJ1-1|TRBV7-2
CASSPGLLRGYTEAFF
TGTGCCAGCAGCCCCGGCCTCCTCCGGGGGTACACTGAAGCTTTCTTT
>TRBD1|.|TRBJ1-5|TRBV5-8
CASRRGDRGYSNQPQHF
TGTGCCAGCAGGCGGGGGGACAGGGGTTATAGCAATCAGCCCCAGCATTTT
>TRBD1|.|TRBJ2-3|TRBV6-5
CASSSQGASMDTQYF
TGTGCCAGCAGTTCACAGGGGGCGTCTATGGATACGCAGTATTTT
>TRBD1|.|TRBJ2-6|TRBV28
CASRDSSSGANVLTF
TGTGCCAGTCGGGACAGCAGCTCTGGGGCCAACGTCCTGACTTTC
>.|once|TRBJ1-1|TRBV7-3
CASSSSSAGMNTEAFF
TGTGCCAGCAGCTCGAGCTCTGCGGGTATGAACACTGAAGCTTTCTTT